This TCR beta chain stems from a study of beta chain features in type 1 diabetes. Each donor gave one heparinised blood draw averaging about 110 mL. Study observations and caveats: Naive, central memory and Treg TCRB repertoires seemed to resemble each other more closely in patients than they did in healthy donors. Type 1 diabetes patients had TCRB CDR3s that were shorter (moderately but significantly so) in all four CD4+ subsets.

Concerning this clone itself: Its matching antigen is unknown. Germline and junction disagree at one end, which may indicate a read error.

CDR3 length: 17 residues. In germline, CDR1 is MDHEN, CDR2 SYDVKM. Since all of the isolated RNA was reverse transcribed, expressed TCRB transcripts were what got sequenced. Measured with immunoSEQ multiplex PCR; TCRdb has only the in-frame clones, and not every one. The sample shows 200,000 to 300,000 clones, 9.5% to 13% of them seen only once. This clonotype was sampled from a man younger than 45 with type 1 diabetes. The sample consisted of naive CD4+ T cells from blood. The chain joins TRBV28 to TRBJ2-6, with 7 bases that match TRBD1. The CDR3 coding sequence is TGTGCGAGCAGTTTAGTGGGGACAGTCTCTGGGGCCAACGTCCTGACTTTC. Residues: CASSLVGTVSGANVLTF.